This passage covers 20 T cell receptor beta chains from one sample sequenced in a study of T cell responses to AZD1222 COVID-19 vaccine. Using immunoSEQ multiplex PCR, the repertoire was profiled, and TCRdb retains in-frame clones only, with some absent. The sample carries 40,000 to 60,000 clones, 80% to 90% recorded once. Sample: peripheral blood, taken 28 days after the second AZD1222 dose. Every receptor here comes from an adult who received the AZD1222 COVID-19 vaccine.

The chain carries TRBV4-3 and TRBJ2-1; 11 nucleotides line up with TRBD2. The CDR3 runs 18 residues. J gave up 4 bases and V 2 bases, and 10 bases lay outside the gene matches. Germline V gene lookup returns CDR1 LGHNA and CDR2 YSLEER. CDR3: CASSQQPLAGGRYNEQFF. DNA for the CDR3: TGCGCCAGCAGCCAACAGCCCTTAGCGGGAGGGCGGTACAATGAGCAGTTCTTC.

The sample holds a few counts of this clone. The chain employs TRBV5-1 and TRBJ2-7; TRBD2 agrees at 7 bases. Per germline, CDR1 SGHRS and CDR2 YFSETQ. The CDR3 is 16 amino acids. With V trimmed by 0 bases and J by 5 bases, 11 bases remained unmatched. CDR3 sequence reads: CASSLALGGSRDEQYF. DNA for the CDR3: TGCGCCAGCAGCTTGGCGTTGGGCGGGAGCCGTGACGAGCAGTACTTC.

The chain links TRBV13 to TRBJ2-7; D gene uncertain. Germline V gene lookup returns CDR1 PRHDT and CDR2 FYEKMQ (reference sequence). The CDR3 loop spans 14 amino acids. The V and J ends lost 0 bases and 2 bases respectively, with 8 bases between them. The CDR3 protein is CASSLGLNTYEQYF. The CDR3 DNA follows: TGTGCCAGCAGCTTAGGCCTAAACACCTACGAGCAGTACTTC.

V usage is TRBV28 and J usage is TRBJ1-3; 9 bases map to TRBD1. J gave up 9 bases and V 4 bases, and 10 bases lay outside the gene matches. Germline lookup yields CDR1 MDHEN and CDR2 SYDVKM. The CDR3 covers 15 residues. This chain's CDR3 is CASSSTGGGGVTIYF. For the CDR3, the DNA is TGTGCCAGCAGTTCCACAGGGGGCGGAGGAGTCACCATATATTTT.

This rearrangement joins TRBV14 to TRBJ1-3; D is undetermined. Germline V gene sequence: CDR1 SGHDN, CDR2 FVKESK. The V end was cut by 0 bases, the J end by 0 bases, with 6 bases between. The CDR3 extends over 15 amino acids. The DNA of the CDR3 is TGTGCCAGCAGCCAAGAAACGAGCTCTGGAAACACCATATATTTT. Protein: CASSQETSSGNTIYF. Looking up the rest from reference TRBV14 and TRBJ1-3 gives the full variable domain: EAGVTQFPSHSVIEKGQTVTLRCDPISGHDNLYWYRRVMGKEIKFLLHFVKESKQDESGMPNNRFLAERTGGTYSTLKVQPAELEDSGVYFCASSQETSSGNTIYFGEGSWLTVV.

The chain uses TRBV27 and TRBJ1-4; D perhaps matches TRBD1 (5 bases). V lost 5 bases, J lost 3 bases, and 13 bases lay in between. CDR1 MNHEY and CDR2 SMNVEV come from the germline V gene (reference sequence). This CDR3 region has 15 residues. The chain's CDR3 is CASSRSGQANEKLFF. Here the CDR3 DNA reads TGTGCCAGCAGTCGATCGGGGCAGGCTAATGAAAAACTGTTTTTT.

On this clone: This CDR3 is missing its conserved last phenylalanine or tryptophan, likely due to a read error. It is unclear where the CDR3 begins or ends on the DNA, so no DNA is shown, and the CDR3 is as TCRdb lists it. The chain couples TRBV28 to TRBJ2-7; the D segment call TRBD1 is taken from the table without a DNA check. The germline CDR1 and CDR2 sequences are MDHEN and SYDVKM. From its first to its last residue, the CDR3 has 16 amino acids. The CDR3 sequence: CASSLRFYSGTGGPQG.

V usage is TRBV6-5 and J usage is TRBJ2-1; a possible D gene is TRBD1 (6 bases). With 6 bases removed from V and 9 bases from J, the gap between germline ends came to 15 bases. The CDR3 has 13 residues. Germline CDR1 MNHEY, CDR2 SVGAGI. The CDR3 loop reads CASRKTGTGEQFF. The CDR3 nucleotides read TGTGCCAGCAGAAAAACAGGGACGGGTGAGCAGTTCTTC.

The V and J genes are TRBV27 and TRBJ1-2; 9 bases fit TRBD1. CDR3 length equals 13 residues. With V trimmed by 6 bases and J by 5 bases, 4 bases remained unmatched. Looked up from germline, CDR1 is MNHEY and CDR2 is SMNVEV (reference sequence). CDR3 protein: CASRQGARYGYTF. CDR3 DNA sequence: TGTGCCAGCAGACAGGGGGCGCGGTATGGCTACACCTTC.

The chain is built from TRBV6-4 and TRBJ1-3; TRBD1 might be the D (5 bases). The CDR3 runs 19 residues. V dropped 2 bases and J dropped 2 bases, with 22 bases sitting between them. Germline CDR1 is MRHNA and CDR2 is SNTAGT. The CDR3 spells CASSDGSQITTVPGNTIYF. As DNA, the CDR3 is TGTGCCAGCAGTGACGGGTCCCAAATCACGACAGTCCCTGGAAACACCATATATTTT.

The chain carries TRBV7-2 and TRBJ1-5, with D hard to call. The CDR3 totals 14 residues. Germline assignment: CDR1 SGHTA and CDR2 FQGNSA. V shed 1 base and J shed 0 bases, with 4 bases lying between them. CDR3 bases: TGTGCCAGCAGCTTAGGTACTAGCAATCAGCCCCAGCATTTT. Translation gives CASSLGTSNQPQHF.

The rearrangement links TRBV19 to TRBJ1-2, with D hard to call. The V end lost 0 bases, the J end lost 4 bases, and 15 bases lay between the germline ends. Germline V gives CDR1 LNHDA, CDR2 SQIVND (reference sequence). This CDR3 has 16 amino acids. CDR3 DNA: TGTGCCAGTAGTATAGATCACAAAGGGAATTTCTATGGCTACACCTTC. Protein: CASSIDHKGNFYGYTF.

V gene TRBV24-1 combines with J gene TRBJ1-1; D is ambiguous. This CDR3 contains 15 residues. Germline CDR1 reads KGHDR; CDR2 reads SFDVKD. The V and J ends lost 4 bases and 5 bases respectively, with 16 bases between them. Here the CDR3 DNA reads TGTGCCACCAGTGACCCGAGTACGGGAAATACTGAAGCTTTCTTT. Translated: CATSDPSTGNTEAFF.

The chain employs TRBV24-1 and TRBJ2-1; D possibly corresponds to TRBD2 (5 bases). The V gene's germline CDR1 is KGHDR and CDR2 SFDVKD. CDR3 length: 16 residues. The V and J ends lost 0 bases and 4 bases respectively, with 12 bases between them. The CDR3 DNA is TGTGCCACCAGTGATTTGCGAGGGAGTGCGTACAATGAGCAGTTCTTC. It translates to CATSDLRGSAYNEQFF.

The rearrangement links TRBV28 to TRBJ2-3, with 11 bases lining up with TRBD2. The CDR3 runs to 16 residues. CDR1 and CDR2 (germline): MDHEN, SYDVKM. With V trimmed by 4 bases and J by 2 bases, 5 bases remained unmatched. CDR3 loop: CASSSPTSGNTDTQYF. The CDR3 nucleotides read TGTGCCAGCAGTTCCCCGACTAGCGGGAACACAGATACGCAGTATTTT.

The CDR3: CASSLEGNSGNTIYF. The CDR3 nucleotides read TGTGCCAGCAGCTTAGAGGGCAACTCTGGAAACACCATATATTTT. The chain couples TRBV7-6 to TRBJ1-3, with no clear D. The V gene lost 1 base and the J gene lost 0 bases, with 7 bases spanning the gap. CDR3 length equals 15 residues. The germline gives CDR1 SGHVS, CDR2 FNYEAQ.

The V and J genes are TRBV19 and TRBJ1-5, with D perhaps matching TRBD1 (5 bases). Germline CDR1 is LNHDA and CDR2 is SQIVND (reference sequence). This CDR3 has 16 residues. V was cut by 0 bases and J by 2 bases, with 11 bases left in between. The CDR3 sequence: CASSIEGLKRNQPQHF. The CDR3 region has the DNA TGTGCCAGTAGTATAGAGGGGCTTAAGCGCAATCAGCCCCAGCATTTT.

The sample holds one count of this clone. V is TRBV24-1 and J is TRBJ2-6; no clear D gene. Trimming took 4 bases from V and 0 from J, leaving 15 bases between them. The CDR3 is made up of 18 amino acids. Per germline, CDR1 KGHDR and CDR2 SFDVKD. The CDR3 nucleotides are TGTGCCACCAGTGACCCCACCCCCCCGGGCTCTGGGGCCAACGTCCTGACTTTC. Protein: CATSDPTPPGSGANVLTF.

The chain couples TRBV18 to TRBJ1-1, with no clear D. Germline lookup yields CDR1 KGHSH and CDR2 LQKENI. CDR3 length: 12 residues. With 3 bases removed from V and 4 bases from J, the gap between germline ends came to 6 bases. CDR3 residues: CASSPGSTEAFF. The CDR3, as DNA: TGTGCCAGCTCACCCGGGAGCACTGAAGCTTTCTTT.

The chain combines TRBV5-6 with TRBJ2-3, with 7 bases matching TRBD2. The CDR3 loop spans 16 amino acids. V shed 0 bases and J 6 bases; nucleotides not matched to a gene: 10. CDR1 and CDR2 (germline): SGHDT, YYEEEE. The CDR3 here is CASSLEGGVGDDTQYF. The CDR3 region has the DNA TGTGCCAGCAGCTTGGAGGGAGGGGTCGGAGACGATACGCAGTATTTT.